The 26 T cell receptor beta chains reported below all come from one sample, sequenced in a study of blood T cell repertoires in COVID-19. Assay used: immunoSEQ multiplex PCR; TCRdb lists only in-frame clones, some missing. Of some 78,000 clones listed, about nine tenths are singletons. Sequencing was performed on peripheral blood. The receptors here all came from a man in his forties or fifties with active or convalescent COVID-19.

This clone was detected a few times. J is TRBJ2-2 and V is TRBV11-3; no reliable D call. This CDR3 spans 16 amino acids. The V and J ends lost 0 bases and 6 bases respectively, with 14 bases between them. The germline gives CDR1 SGHNT, CDR2 YENEEA. CDR3 protein: CASSLDLTLSPGELFF. CDR3 in DNA: TGTGCCAGCAGCTTAGATCTGACTCTATCCCCCGGGGAGCTGTTTTTT.

This chain connects TRBV25-1 to TRBJ1-4, with 8 nucleotides matching TRBD1. The CDR3 runs 13 residues. Germline CDR1 MGHDK, CDR2 SYGVNS. Trimming removed 6 bases from V and 8 bases from J; junction bases left unmatched: 5. DNA of the CDR3: TGTGCCAGCAGAGGACAGGGAAACGAAAAACTGTTTTTT. Protein product: CASRGQGNEKLFF.

The rearrangement uses TRBV5-1 and TRBJ2-7; possibly TRBD1 for D (5 bases). The CDR3 totals 13 residues. With 0 bases removed from V and 6 bases from J, the gap between germline ends came to 10 bases. Germline V gives CDR1 SGHRS, CDR2 YFSETQ. The CDR3 DNA is TGCGCCAGCAGCTTGGTTGTAGGGGTCGAGCAGTACTTC. This codes for CASSLVVGVEQYF.

V gene TRBV29-1 combines with J gene TRBJ2-7, with no clear D. Deletions cut 3 bases from V and 6 bases from J, with 9 bases between. CDR3 length: 11 residues. Germline assignment: CDR1 SQVTM and CDR2 ANQGSEA. The CDR3 is CSVDRSGEQYF. CDR3 in DNA: TGCAGCGTTGACAGATCGGGCGAGCAGTACTTC.

V gene TRBV24-1 combines with J gene TRBJ1-5, with a tentative D call TRBD1 (6 bases). Germline V gene lookup returns CDR1 KGHDR and CDR2 SFDVKD. This CDR3 comprises 14 residues. Trimming pared 3 bases from V and 2 bases from J, leaving 7 bases between. CDR3 loop: CATSDGGGNQPQHF. In DNA, the CDR3 is TGTGCCACCAGTGATGGGGGCGGCAATCAGCCCCAGCATTTT.

V gene TRBV19 combines with J gene TRBJ2-5, with 16 bases fitting TRBD2. The V gene end was trimmed by 6 bases and the J gene end by 5 bases; junction bases not matched to a gene: 12. This CDR3 spans 18 amino acids. Per germline, CDR1 LNHDA and CDR2 SQIVND (reference sequence). CDR3: CASSEGLAGGPVRETQYF. In DNA, the CDR3 is TGTGCCAGTAGCGAGGGACTAGCGGGAGGGCCTGTTCGGGAGACCCAGTACTTC.

The sample holds one count of this clone. The chain has TRBV7-2 and TRBJ2-2; D is perhaps TRBD2 (5 bases). This CDR3 region has 15 residues. V lost 0 bases, J lost 7 bases, and 12 bases lay in between. Germline-derived CDR1 and CDR2 are SGHTA and FQGNSA. CDR3 residues: CASSLALARGGELFF. CDR3 DNA: TGTGCCAGCAGCTTAGCCCTAGCACGGGGCGGGGAGCTGTTTTTT.

The chain combines TRBV25-1 with TRBJ1-2; D call uncertain. V lost 1 base, J lost 9 bases, and 15 bases lay in between. Germline values: CDR1 MGHDK, CDR2 SYGVNS. This CDR3 has 14 residues. In DNA, the CDR3 is TGTGCCAGCAGTGAATCTGTTGAGGGTGAGAGCTACACCTTC. Translating it yields CASSESVEGESYTF.

The chain employs TRBV4-1 and TRBJ1-5; D possibly corresponds to TRBD1 (6 bases). Trimming removed 0 bases at V and 3 bases at J, with 9 bases between. The CDR3 is made up of 15 amino acids. Per the germline V gene, CDR1 is MGHRA and CDR2 is YSYEKL. The CDR3 spells CASSQDGQPNQPQHF. In DNA form, the CDR3 reads TGCGCCAGCAGCCAAGATGGACAGCCCAATCAGCCCCAGCATTTT.

This clone was seen once. The rearrangement joins TRBV19 to TRBJ2-7; TRBD1 aligns across 7 bases. Germline loops: CDR1 LNHDA, CDR2 SQIVND (reference sequence). This CDR3 contains 16 residues. V lost 5 bases and J lost 2; bases outside the gene matches: 12. The CDR3 loop reads CASSSFPGQRTYEQYF. The CDR3 nucleotides read TGTGCCAGTAGTTCTTTCCCGGGACAGAGGACCTACGAGCAGTACTTC.

The CDR3 protein is CASSYNLPGQGEQPQHF. The CDR3 nucleotides read TGTGCCAGCAGTTACAACCTCCCGGGACAGGGGGAACAGCCCCAGCATTTT. The chain employs TRBV6-2 or TRBV6-3 and TRBJ1-5; 11 nucleotides align to TRBD1. V shed 2 bases, J shed 7 bases, and the junction held 10 bases outside the gene matches. This CDR3 contains 17 residues. The V gene's germline CDR1 is MNHEY and CDR2 SVGEGT.

J is TRBJ1-2 and V is TRBV12-5; 7 bases line up with TRBD1. Germline-derived CDR1 and CDR2 are LGHNT and FRNRAP. This CDR3 is 13 amino acids long. The trim removed 6 bases at V and 5 bases at J, leaving 6 bases unmatched. The CDR3 nucleotides read TGTGCTAGTGGCCAAGGGACAGCGTATGGCTACACCTTC. It encodes CASGQGTAYGYTF. Full variable domain (missing parts from reference TRBV12-5 and TRBJ1-2): DARVTQTPRHKVTEMGQEVTMRCQPILGHNTVFWYRQTMMQGLELLAYFRNRAPLDDSGMPKDRFSAEMPDATLATLKIQPSEPRDSAVYFCASGQGTAYGYTFGSGTRLTVV.

The chain links TRBV4-2 to TRBJ2-3, with 8 bases fitting TRBD2. The CDR3 sequence is 15 residues long. V lost 2 bases, J lost 2 bases, and 3 bases stayed unmatched. Germline V CDR1 and CDR2: LGHNA, YNFKEQ. The CDR3 bases are TGTGCCAGCAGCCAACCTAGCGGGCCCACAGATACGCAGTATTTT. Protein: CASSQPSGPTDTQYF.

The chain links TRBV9 to TRBJ2-4; 7 nucleotides agree with TRBD2. Germline V gene lookup returns CDR1 SGDLS and CDR2 YYNGEE. Trimming removed 3 bases from V and 3 bases from J; junction bases left unmatched: 6. The CDR3 length is 15 residues. The chain's CDR3 is CASSARGGSKNIQYF. CDR3 nucleotides: TGTGCCAGCAGCGCGAGGGGAGGGAGCAAAAACATTCAGTACTTC.

This chain joins TRBV11-2 and TRBJ2-7; D uncertain. Trimming shortened V by 5 bases and J by 0 bases, and 11 bases separated the two germline ends. The CDR3 has 14 amino acids. Germline assignment: CDR1 SGHAT and CDR2 FQNNGV. CDR3 sequence reads: CASSRDWSSYEQYF. The CDR3 nucleotides are TGTGCCAGCAGCCGAGACTGGAGCTCCTACGAGCAGTACTTC.

With respect to this clone: This specimen includes other DNA sequences encoding the same CDR3. This rearrangement joins TRBV5-6 to TRBJ2-1, with TRBD2 identical over 9 bases. With 2 bases clipped from V and 5 bases from J, the junction kept 5 bases outside the gene matches. The CDR3 is 15 amino acids. CDR1 and CDR2 from the germline V gene are SGHDT and YYEEEE. The CDR3 spells CASSLPGLAHNEQFF. The CDR3 DNA reads as TGTGCCAGCAGCTTACCAGGACTAGCGCACAATGAGCAGTTCTTC. Full variable domain (outside the CDR3, taken from reference TRBV5-6 and TRBJ2-1): DAGVTQSPTHLIKTRGQQVTLRCSPKSGHDTVSWYQQALGQGPQFIFQYYEEEERQRGNFPDRFSGHQFPNYSSELNVNALLLGDSALYLCASSLPGLAHNEQFFGPGTRLTVL.

This chain joins TRBV2 and TRBJ1-3, with D uncertain. Germline V CDR1 and CDR2: SNHLY, FYNNEI. This CDR3 region has 12 residues. V dropped 5 bases and J dropped 4 bases, with 6 bases sitting between them. The CDR3, as DNA: TGTGCCAGCAGTCCGGGGGGAAACACCATATATTTT. Translating gives CASSPGGNTIYF.

The chain uses TRBV5-1 and TRBJ2-7; 14 bases are a match to TRBD2. The germline V gene has CDR1 SGHRS and CDR2 YFSETQ. This CDR3 contains 18 residues. Trimming cost V 0 bases and J 4 bases; bases outside gene matches: 9. The CDR3 sequence is CASSLGLAGGLSAYEQYF. The CDR3 DNA sequence: TGCGCCAGCAGCTTGGGACTAGCGGGGGGGCTTTCGGCTTACGAGCAGTACTTC.

The CDR3 reads CSASRQGTTNEKLFF. The CDR3 region has the DNA TGCAGTGCTAGTAGACAGGGGACAACTAATGAAAAACTGTTTTTT. The rearrangement links TRBV20-1 to TRBJ1-4, with 8 bases lining up with TRBD1. The germline V gene encodes CDR1 DFQATT and CDR2 SNEGSKA (reference sequence). The CDR3 length is 15 residues. With V trimmed by 3 bases and J by 0 bases, 3 bases remained unmatched.

Judged by abundance, this clone is large. The chain recombines TRBV10-3 with TRBJ2-7; TRBD2 matches 7 bases. With V trimmed by 8 bases and J by 2 bases, 6 bases remained unmatched. CDR3 length: 13 amino acids. Germline-derived CDR1 and CDR2 are ENHRY and SYGVKD. The CDR3 loop reads CAILGGSTYEQYF. CDR3 bases: TGTGCCATCCTGGGGGGGAGCACCTACGAGCAGTACTTC.

V gene TRBV5-1 combines with J gene TRBJ2-5; 8 bases match TRBD1. The ends lost 3 bases at V and 3 bases at J; junction bases unmatched: 4. The CDR3 runs 14 residues. Germline V gene sequence: CDR1 SGHRS, CDR2 YFSETQ. The CDR3 DNA reads as TGCGCCAGCAGCTCGACAGGGGCGGAAGAGACCCAGTACTTC. This encodes CASSSTGAEETQYF. Based on the CDR3 plus reference TRBV5-1 and TRBJ2-5, the full variable domain is KAGVTQTPRYLIKTRGQQVTLSCSPISGHRSVSWYQQTPGQGLQFLFEYFSETQRNKGNFPGRFSGRQFSNSRSEMNVSTLELGDSALYLCASSSTGAEETQYFGPGTRLLVL.

This chain links TRBV14 with TRBJ1-2; 7 bases fit TRBD1. Germline V CDR1 and CDR2: SGHDN, FVKESK. The ends lost 5 bases at V and 2 bases at J; junction bases unmatched: 8. The CDR3 loop spans 15 amino acids. The CDR3 here is CASSENRGINYGYTF. CDR3 sequence (DNA): TGTGCCAGCAGCGAAAACAGGGGAATCAACTATGGCTACACCTTC.

The CDR3 region has the DNA TGTGCCAGCAGCTTAGCGGCGAGGGCTGATACGCAGTATTTT. Translating gives CASSLAARADTQYF. This chain uses TRBV11-2 with TRBJ2-3, with D possibly matching TRBD2 (5 bases). The germline CDR1 and CDR2 sequences are SGHAT and FQNNGV. Trimming removed 1 base from V and 6 bases from J, with 11 bases in between. The CDR3 length is 14 residues.

The chain carries TRBV19 and TRBJ2-5; D is possibly TRBD1 (5 bases). The CDR3 loop spans 17 amino acids. Trimming stripped 0 bases from V and 0 bases from J, with 14 bases between. Germline V gives CDR1 LNHDA, CDR2 SQIVND (reference sequence). The CDR3 bases are TGTGCCAGTAGTATAGATCTGTGGCAGGGCAACCAAGAGACCCAGTACTTC. Translation gives CASSIDLWQGNQETQYF.

This chain links TRBV25-1 with TRBJ2-1, with D perhaps matching TRBD1 (6 bases). CDR3 length equals 13 residues. From germline, CDR1 is MGHDK and CDR2 SYGVNS. Trimming shortened V by 11 bases and J by 10 bases, and 21 bases separated the two germline ends. The CDR3 coding sequence is TGTGCCGAGGACAGTAGAAAGGTTAGGGAGCAGTTCTTC. Residues: CAEDSRKVREQFF. The variable domain in full, with the rest retrieved from reference TRBV25-1 and TRBJ2-1, is EADIYQTPRYLVIGTGKKITLECSQTMGHDKMYWYQQDPGMELHLIHYSYGVNSTEKGDLSSESTVSRIRTEHFPLTLESARPSHTSQYLCAEDSRKVREQFFGPGTRLTVL.

The chain has TRBV18 and TRBJ1-3; D call uncertain. Trimming pared 6 bases from V and 0 bases from J, leaving 6 bases between. Per germline, CDR1 KGHSH and CDR2 LQKENI. The CDR3 extends over 13 amino acids. The CDR3 reads CASSSNSGNTIYF. CDR3 sequence (DNA): TGTGCCAGCTCGAGCAACTCTGGAAACACCATATATTTT.